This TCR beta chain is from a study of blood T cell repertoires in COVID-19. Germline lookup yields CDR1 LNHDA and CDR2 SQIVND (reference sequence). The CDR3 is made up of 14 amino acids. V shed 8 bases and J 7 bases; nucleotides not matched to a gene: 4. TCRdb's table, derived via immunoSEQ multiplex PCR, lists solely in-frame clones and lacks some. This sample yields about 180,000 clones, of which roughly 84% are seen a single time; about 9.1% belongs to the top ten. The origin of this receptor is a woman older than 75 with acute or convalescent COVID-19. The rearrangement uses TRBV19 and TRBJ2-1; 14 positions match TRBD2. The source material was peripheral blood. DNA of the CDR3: TGTGCCAGTGCCGGGACTAGCGGGAGAAATGAGCAGTTCTTC. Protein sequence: CASAGTSGRNEQFF.